This T cell receptor (beta chain) was sequenced during a study of control samples from healthy donors and cancer patients. Trimming took off 5 bases at V and 0 bases at J, with 10 bases between the two ends. Germline V CDR1 and CDR2: SGHTA, FQGNSA. CDR3 length: 14 residues. This table comes from immunoSEQ multiplex PCR, and its TCRdb copy is limited to in-frame clones, with some not included. The sample holds approximately 81,000 clones, over 90% seen once. Sequencing was done on a sample of blood. The gene calls are TRBV7-2 and TRBJ2-5; D uncertain. The source of this sequence is a woman in her late teens or twenties in good health. The CDR3 spells CASSDRVYQETQYF. CDR3 bases: TGTGCCAGCAGCGACCGGGTATACCAAGAGACCCAGTACTTC.